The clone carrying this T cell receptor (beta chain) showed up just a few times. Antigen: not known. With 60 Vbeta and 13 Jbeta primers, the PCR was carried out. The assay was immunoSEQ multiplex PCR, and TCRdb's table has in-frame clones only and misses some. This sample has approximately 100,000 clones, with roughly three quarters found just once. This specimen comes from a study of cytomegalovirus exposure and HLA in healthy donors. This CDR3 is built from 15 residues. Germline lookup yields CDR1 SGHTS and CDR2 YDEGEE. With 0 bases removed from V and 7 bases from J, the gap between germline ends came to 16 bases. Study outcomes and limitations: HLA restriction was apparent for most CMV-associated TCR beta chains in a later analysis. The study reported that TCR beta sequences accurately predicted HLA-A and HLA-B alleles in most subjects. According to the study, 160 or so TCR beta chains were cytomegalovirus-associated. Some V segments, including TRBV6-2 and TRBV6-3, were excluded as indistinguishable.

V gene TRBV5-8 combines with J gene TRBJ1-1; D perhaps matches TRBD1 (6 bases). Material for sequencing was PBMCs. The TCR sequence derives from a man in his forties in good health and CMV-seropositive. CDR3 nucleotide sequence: TGTGCCAGCAGCTTGGATTCGGACAAGGGGGTTGAAGCTTTCTTT. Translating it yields CASSLDSDKGVEAFF.